Listed below are T cell receptor beta chains from one sample, sequenced in a study of early T cells in non-severe SARS-CoV-2 infection. TCRdb independently ran MiXCR on the 5' RACE reads; one entry per CDR3 protein. This sample has roughly 70,000 distinct CDR3 sequences; more than 15% occur once, and the top ten carry roughly 8.2%. The material sequenced was whole blood, taken at baseline. The receptors stem from an adult who was a healthcare worker with PCR-confirmed SARS-CoV-2 infection or an uninfected control (not recorded which). CDR3s include the opening cysteine and the closing phenylalanine or tryptophan. The order of the fields is D gene, J gene, clone size, V gene, CDR3 protein, CDR3 DNA. D genes are given only for firm matches. Clone size, where shown, is once, few, many, or a class for clones that have expanded.

TRBD1,TRBJ1-1,few,TRBV27,CASRPTGVGTEAFF,TGTGCCAGCAGACCTACAGGGGTTGGCACTGAAGCTTTCTTT
NA,TRBJ2-3,NA,TRBV2,CASSETPPRQSTDTQYF,TGTGCCAGCAGTGAAACCCCCCCGCGCCAGAGCACAGATACGCAGTATTTT
NA,TRBJ2-2,NA,TRBV28,CASSPSGTSAGELFF,TGTGCCAGCAGTCCGTCCGGGACCAGCGCCGGGGAGCTGTTTTTT
NA,TRBJ1-1,NA,TRBV7-6,CASSLGQTNTEAFF,TGTGCCAGCAGCTTAGGACAGACGAACACTGAAGCTTTCTTT
NA,TRBJ2-7,NA,TRBV19,CATQKDNSYEQYF,TGTGCCACCCAGAAGGACAACTCCTACGAGCAGTACTTC
NA,TRBJ1-6,NA,TRBV7-9,CASAWDTENSPLHF,TGTGCCAGCGCTTGGGACACGGAAAATTCACCCCTCCACTTT
TRBD1,TRBJ2-5,NA,TRBV10-3,CAISVAPGQGQETQYF,TGTGCCATCAGTGTTGCCCCGGGACAGGGACAAGAGACCCAGTACTTC
NA,TRBJ2-5,few,TRBV20-1,CSATSTQGPKETQYF,TGCAGTGCTACCTCCACTCAGGGACCGAAAGAGACCCAGTACTTC
TRBD1,TRBJ1-6,NA,TRBV28,CASSALGQNNSPLHF,TGTGCCAGCAGTGCTTTGGGACAGAATAATTCACCCCTCCACTTT
TRBD2,TRBJ2-5,NA,TRBV9,CASSVSAGSGGETQYF,TGTGCCAGCAGCGTTTCTGCGGGGAGCGGGGGGGAGACCCAGTACTTC
TRBD1,TRBJ1-1,many,TRBV7-9,CASSPDSGTGVSEAFF,TGTGCCAGCAGCCCAGACTCCGGGACAGGGGTGTCTGAAGCTTTCTTT
TRBD2,TRBJ2-1,few,TRBV9,CASSPRGSGGYNEQFF,TGTGCCAGCAGCCCCCGGGGGAGCGGGGGGTACAATGAGCAGTTCTTC
NA,TRBJ2-5,few,TRBV12-3/TRBV12-4,CASSLAAETQYF,TGTGCCAGCAGTTTAGCGGCCGAGACCCAGTACTTC
NA,TRBJ2-1,few,TRBV3-1,CASSHFRGTTLDEQFF,TGTGCCAGCAGCCATTTTAGGGGGACTACTTTGGATGAGCAGTTCTTC
NA,TRBJ1-2,few,TRBV21-1,CASSQHTYGYTF,TGTGCCAGCAGCCAGCATACGTATGGCTACACCTTC
TRBD1,TRBJ1-6,NA,TRBV6-1,CASSSPGQINSPLHF,TGTGCCAGCAGCTCACCGGGACAGATTAATTCACCCCTCCACTTT
NA,TRBJ2-7,few,TRBV25-1,CASSATGQKDEQYF,TGTGCCAGCAGTGCAACGGGACAAAAGGACGAGCAGTACTTC
NA,TRBJ2-5,many,TRBV7-2,CASSPSLSSGGTQYF,TGTGCCAGCAGCCCAAGCCTAAGCTCCGGGGGGACCCAGTACTTC
NA,TRBJ2-1,many,TRBV29-1,CSVARLSYNEQFF,TGCAGCGTTGCAAGGCTTTCCTACAATGAGCAGTTCTTC
TRBD1,TRBJ2-1,few,TRBV24-1,CATSDPRQGTANEQFF,TGTGCCACCAGTGACCCTCGACAGGGTACAGCCAATGAGCAGTTCTTC
NA,TRBJ2-1,NA,TRBV5-5,CASSLEGSFNEQFF,TGTGCCAGCAGCTTGGAGGGCAGCTTCAATGAGCAGTTCTTC
TRBD2,TRBJ2-3,few,TRBV6-5,CASSVTSGGATDTQYF,TGTGCCAGCAGCGTGACTAGCGGGGGGGCAACAGATACGCAGTATTTT
TRBD1,TRBJ1-4,NA,TRBV7-9,CASSLGTGNEKLFF,TGTGCCAGCAGCCTCGGGACAGGGAATGAAAAACTGTTTTTT
NA,TRBJ2-5,once,TRBV19,CASSPGIQETQYF,TGTGCCAGTAGTCCGGGGATCCAAGAGACCCAGTACTTC
NA,TRBJ2-7,once,TRBV4-3,CASSPSTGTYEQYF,TGCGCCAGCAGCCCTTCTACAGGGACCTACGAGCAGTACTTC
TRBD1,TRBJ1-5,few,TRBV6-1,CASVNRGSNQPQHF,TGTGCCAGCGTGAACAGGGGGTCGAATCAGCCCCAGCATTTT
NA,TRBJ1-3,NA,TRBV7-2,CASSSTASSGNTIYF,TGTGCCAGCAGCTCGACAGCCAGCTCTGGAAACACCATATATTTT
NA,TRBJ2-1,many,TRBV4-3,CASSQDKRDNEQFF,TGCGCCAGCAGCCAAGATAAGCGGGACAATGAGCAGTTCTTC
NA,TRBJ2-7,many,TRBV7-9,CASSSGHPSYEQYF,TGTGCCAGCAGCTCGGGACATCCTTCCTACGAGCAGTACTTC
NA,TRBJ1-6,NA,TRBV12-3/TRBV12-4,CASSLTPQGGSPLHF,TGTGCCAGCAGTTTAACCCCACAGGGAGGTTCACCCCTCCACTTT
NA,TRBJ2-3,NA,TRBV7-9,CASSLVVGKADTQYF,TGTGCCAGCAGCCTGGTCGTAGGAAAAGCAGATACGCAGTATTTT
NA,TRBJ2-2,few,TRBV30,CASSRGRQGTGELFF,TGTGCCTCAAGTCGGGGGAGGCAGGGCACCGGGGAGCTGTTTTTT
TRBD1,TRBJ1-2,few,TRBV6-6,CASSRETGGGYTF,TGTGCCAGCAGTAGGGAGACAGGGGGCGGCTACACCTTC
TRBD2,TRBJ2-3,NA,TRBV5-1,CASSFRQRGGSDTQYF,TGCGCCAGCAGCTTCCGTCAGCGGGGGGGCTCAGATACGCAGTATTTT
TRBD2,TRBJ2-3,NA,TRBV5-1,CASSLAASGRPLYF,TGCGCCAGCAGCTTGGCTGCTAGCGGGAGGCCACTGTATTTT
NA,TRBJ2-7,NA,TRBV28,CASSPWTELYEQYF,TGTGCCAGCAGTCCTTGGACGGAACTCTACGAGCAGTACTTC
NA,TRBJ1-1,few,TRBV12-3/TRBV12-4,CASSLFDTDGLNTEAFF,TGTGCCAGCAGTTTATTTGATACAGACGGGTTGAACACTGAAGCTTTCTTT
TRBD1,TRBJ2-7,many,TRBV7-8,CASSLGKGAREQYF,TGTGCCAGCAGCTTAGGAAAGGGGGCCCGCGAGCAGTACTTC
NA,TRBJ2-5,medium-sized,TRBV18,CASSGGEQETQYF,TGTGCCAGCTCAGGTGGGGAACAAGAGACCCAGTACTTC
TRBD1,TRBJ2-3,NA,TRBV12-3/TRBV12-4,CASSGQGSTDTQYF,TGTGCCAGCAGCGGACAGGGTAGTACAGATACGCAGTATTTT
TRBD1,TRBJ2-1,few,TRBV18,CASSQSTGGTYNEQFF,TGTGCCAGCTCACAGTCGACAGGGGGTACTTACAATGAGCAGTTCTTC
NA,TRBJ2-2,few,TRBV29-1,CSVADTSLGGELFF,TGCAGCGTGGCAGATACTTCCCTCGGGGGGGAGCTGTTTTTT
NA,TRBJ1-1,few,TRBV6-5,CASSYSGGSPTAEAFF,TGTGCCAGCAGTTACTCGGGGGGCTCCCCGACGGCTGAAGCTTTCTTT
TRBD1,TRBJ1-1,NA,TRBV19,CASSIDWTGDTEAFF,TGTGCCAGTAGTATAGATTGGACAGGGGACACTGAAGCTTTCTTT
NA,TRBJ2-7,NA,TRBV21-1,CASSKGGIKRTFTTSYEQYF,TGTGCCAGCAGCAAAGGTGGTATTAAGCGGACATTCACAACCTCCTACGAGCAGTACTTC
TRBD1,TRBJ1-6,NA,TRBV7-9,CASSRDRENSPLHF,TGTGCCAGCAGCCGGGACAGGGAGAATTCACCCCTCCACTTT
NA,TRBJ2-1,NA,TRBV28,CASSSDGHNEQFF,TGTGCCAGCAGTTCCGATGGGCACAATGAGCAGTTCTTC
NA,TRBJ2-1,few,TRBV30,CAWSLAHSSYNEQFF,TGTGCCTGGAGTCTTGCACACAGCTCCTACAATGAGCAGTTCTTC
NA,TRBJ2-5,NA,TRBV3-1,CASSQVTQETQYF,TGTGCCAGCAGCCAAGTTACACAAGAGACCCAGTACTTC
NA,TRBJ1-1,many,TRBV18,CASSPIERGIAEAFF,TGTGCCAGCTCACCAATTGAAAGGGGGATTGCTGAAGCTTTCTTT
TRBD1,TRBJ1-1,few,TRBV7-9,CASSSTTGTFGEAFF,TGTGCCAGCAGCTCCACGACAGGGACGTTCGGTGAAGCTTTCTTT
NA,TRBJ2-3,few,TRBV7-2,CASSPGGSADTQYF,TGTGCCAGCAGCCCAGGTGGATCCGCAGATACGCAGTATTTT
TRBD2,TRBJ2-2,few,TRBV25-1,CASSANPRGGDTGELFF,TGTGCCAGCAGTGCCAACCCCCGGGGAGGGGATACCGGGGAGCTGTTTTTT
NA,TRBJ1-1,NA,TRBV18,CASSQQGPGTEAFF,TGTGCCAGCTCACAGCAGGGTCCCGGGACTGAAGCTTTCTTT
NA,TRBJ1-2,few,TRBV7-2,CASSLNTGNYGYTF,TGTGCCAGCAGCTTAAATACAGGGAACTATGGCTACACCTTC
TRBD1,TRBJ2-2,NA,TRBV2,CASRGQGWTGELFF,TGTGCCAGCAGGGGACAGGGATGGACCGGGGAGCTGTTTTTT